Listed here are 12 T cell receptor beta chains from one sample, sequenced in a study of blood T cell repertoires in COVID-19 (dated by TCRdb to the early 2020s). The protocol used for the library was the immunoSEQ multiplex PCR assay. As stored in TCRdb, this immuneACCESS dataset retains in-frame rearrangements with V and J assigned. A fraction of the clones does not appear; measured against another copy, unresolved V genes explain less than half of the discrepancy, and the remainder lacks a known reason. Within this sample are around 200,000 clones, with about 86% of them counted one time only. Jointly, the top ten make up about 3.1% of the sample. Sequences were obtained from PBMCs or T cells enriched from blood (not recorded which). Receptor source: a woman aged 50 to 60 in a cohort exposed to, infected with or recovered from COVID-19 (not recorded which).

The V and J genes are TRBV29-1 and TRBJ2-1, with 9 positions matching TRBD2. Germline V gene sequence: CDR1 SQVTM, CDR2 ANQGSEA. The CDR3 totals 16 residues. With 3 bases clipped from V and 12 bases from J, the junction kept 18 bases outside the gene matches. The CDR3 protein is CSVDSNGGGDRSRQFF. The CDR3 DNA reads TGCAGCGTTGACTCGAACGGCGGGGGGGACCGTTCGCGGCAGTTCTTC.

The table lists this clone with a count of one. The CDR3 nucleotides read TGTGCCAGCGGCCGGGACAGGGAGCGCGAGCAGTACTTC. As protein: CASGRDREREQYF. This rearrangement joins TRBV18 to TRBJ2-7; 9 bases agree with TRBD1. Per the germline V gene, CDR1 is KGHSH and CDR2 is LQKENI. The CDR3 loop spans 13 amino acids. Trimming cost V 8 bases and J 6 bases; bases outside gene matches: 8.

The chain joins TRBV6-5 to TRBJ1-4; 11 positions match TRBD1. Germline assignment: CDR1 MNHEY and CDR2 SVGAGI. The CDR3 has 13 amino acids. After removal of 10 bases from V and 10 bases from J, the junction contained 8 bases not matched to a gene. The CDR3 region is CATAGQGEGKLFF. CDR3 sequence (DNA): TGTGCCACTGCGGGACAGGGGGAGGGAAAACTGTTTTTT.

The V call is TRBV15, the J call TRBJ1-5; D is undetermined. The V gene's germline CDR1 is LNHNV and CDR2 YYDKDF (reference sequence). The CDR3 runs 15 residues. V was clipped by 0 bases and J by 7 bases, with 13 bases between them. CDR3: CATSRDRSPGQPQHF. Written as DNA, the CDR3 is TGTGCCACCAGCAGAGATAGGAGTCCGGGGCAGCCCCAGCATTTT.

The V and J genes are TRBV3-1 (or the pseudogene TRBV3-2) and TRBJ1-3; D perhaps matches TRBD1 (5 bases). CDR3 length: 16 amino acids. Trimming stripped 1 base from V and 5 bases from J, with 15 bases between. Germline CDR1 and CDR2: LGHDT and YNNKEL (reference sequence). CDR3 nucleotide sequence: TGTGCCAGCAGCCAAGGGGGCGCGTTCGGAAGAAACACCATATATTTT. Amino acid sequence: CASSQGGAFGRNTIYF.

The chain links TRBV7-9 to TRBJ2-1; TRBD1 matches at 11 bases. This CDR3 has 15 residues. V shed 3 bases and J 3 bases; nucleotides not matched to a gene: 1. In germline, CDR1 is SEHNR, CDR2 FQNEAQ (reference sequence). The CDR3 spells CASSLGQGDYNEQFF. As DNA, the CDR3 is TGTGCCAGCAGCTTGGGACAGGGGGACTACAATGAGCAGTTCTTC.

This chain joins TRBV2 and TRBJ1-4, with D uncertain. Trimming stripped 8 bases from V and 5 bases from J, with 12 bases between. Germline CDR1 SNHLY, CDR2 FYNNEI. There are 13 residues in the CDR3. The CDR3 nucleotides are TGTGCCAGCTCGAGCGGGAGCAATGAAAAACTGTTTTTT. It translates to CASSSGSNEKLFF.

The chain uses TRBV4-3 and TRBJ2-2; unclear D gene. CDR1 is LGHNA, CDR2 YSLEER, per germline. The CDR3 spans 14 residues. Between the trimmed V and J ends, which lost 0 bases and 8 bases, there was a span of 10 bases. CDR3 coding DNA: TGCGCCAGCAGCCAAGATTCCAGCGCGGGGGAGCTGTTTTTT. Amino acids: CASSQDSSAGELFF.

This sequence joins TRBV4-3 and TRBJ2-7; tentative D call: TRBD1 (5 bases). This CDR3 is built from 14 residues. Germline loops: CDR1 LGHNA, CDR2 YSLEER. Trimming shortened V by 1 base and J by 0 bases, and 7 bases separated the two germline ends. CDR3 bases: TGCGCCAGCAGCCAAGGGCAGGGCTCCTACGAGCAGTACTTC. Residues: CASSQGQGSYEQYF.

This chain connects TRBV11-2 to TRBJ2-3, with TRBD1 identical over 8 bases. Germline trimming cut 5 bases from V and 4 bases from J; bases unmatched to any gene: 8. This CDR3 has 15 amino acids. Per the germline V gene, CDR1 is SGHAT and CDR2 is FQNNGV. The CDR3 sequence is CASSLGQAVPDTQYF. CDR3 DNA sequence: TGTGCCAGCAGCCTGGGACAGGCGGTCCCAGATACGCAGTATTTT.

The gene calls are TRBV5-5 and TRBJ1-2, with 8 positions matching TRBD1. Germline V gene lookup returns CDR1 SGHKS and CDR2 YYEKEE (reference sequence). After removal of 3 bases from V and 1 base from J, the junction contained 8 bases not matched to a gene. This CDR3 spans 16 amino acids. CDR3 sequence (DNA): TGTGCCAGCAGCTGGGGACCGACAGGGGTTAACTATGGCTACACCTTC. Its translation is CASSWGPTGVNYGYTF.

The chain uses TRBV9 and TRBJ2-3, with TRBD2 matching 12 bases. The CDR3 runs 17 residues. The germline CDR1 and CDR2 sequences are SGDLS and YYNGEE. With 2 bases clipped from V and 2 bases from J, the junction kept 6 bases outside the gene matches. The CDR3 bases are TGTGCCAGCAGCGTGGGGACTAGCGGGTCACTCACAGATACGCAGTATTTT. The encoded protein is CASSVGTSGSLTDTQYF.